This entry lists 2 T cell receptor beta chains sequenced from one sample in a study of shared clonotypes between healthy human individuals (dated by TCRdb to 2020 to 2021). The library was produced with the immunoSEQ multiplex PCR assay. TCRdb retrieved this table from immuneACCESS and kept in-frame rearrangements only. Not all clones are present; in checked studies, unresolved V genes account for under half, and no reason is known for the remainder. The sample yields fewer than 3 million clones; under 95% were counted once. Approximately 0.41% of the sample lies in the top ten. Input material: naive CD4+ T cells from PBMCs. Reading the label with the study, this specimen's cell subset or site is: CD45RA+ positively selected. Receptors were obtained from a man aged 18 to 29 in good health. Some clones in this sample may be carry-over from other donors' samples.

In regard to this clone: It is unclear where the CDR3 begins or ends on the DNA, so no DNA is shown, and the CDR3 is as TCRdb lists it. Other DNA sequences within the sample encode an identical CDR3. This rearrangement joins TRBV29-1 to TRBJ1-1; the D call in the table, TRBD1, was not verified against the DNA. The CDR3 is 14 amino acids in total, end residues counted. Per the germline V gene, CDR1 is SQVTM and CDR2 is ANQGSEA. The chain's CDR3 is CSVAAGTFNTEAFF.

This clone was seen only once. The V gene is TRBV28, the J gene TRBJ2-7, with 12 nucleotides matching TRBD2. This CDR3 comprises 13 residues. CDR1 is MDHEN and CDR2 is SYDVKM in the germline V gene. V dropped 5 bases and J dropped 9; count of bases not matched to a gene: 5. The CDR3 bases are TGTGCCAGCAGTCGGGGACTAGCGGGCGGGCAGTACTTC. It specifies CASSRGLAGGQYF.